This section outlines one T cell receptor (beta chain) sequence together with its context. The antigen remains undetermined. The record originates from a study of immune cell composition in non-small cell lung cancer. Produced via immunoSEQ multiplex PCR; TCRdb's table is partial and in-frame only. Among just over 6,500 clones listed, more than 70% were seen once. The normal lung sample lay at least 3 cm, and maximally far, from the tumour. General study results and limits: Tumour TCR-beta clonality showed no significant link to smoking pack-years. Shared sequences between tumour-reactive and dominant in vivo clones were not proven.

Germline values: CDR1 SGHTA, CDR2 FQGNSA. V shed 3 bases, J shed 6 bases, and the junction held 5 bases outside the gene matches. This CDR3 comprises 14 residues. The V gene is TRBV7-2, the J gene TRBJ2-4; 7 bases are shared with TRBD2. The source of this sequence is a human donor with non-small cell lung cancer. The specimen was non-adjacent lung tissue. The CDR3 DNA reads as TGTGCCAGCAGCTTTCGGGGGGAGAGAAACATTCAGTACTTC. Translated, it gives CASSFRGERNIQYF.